These 25 T cell receptor beta chains share one sample of origin, sequenced in a study of T cells in tuberculosis. Sequencing used immunoSEQ multiplex PCR; TCRdb keeps in-frame clones, though not all of them. The sample has some 28,000 clones; around 90% are singletons. The sequenced sample consisted of PBMCs. These receptors were taken from a donor aged 10-35 years with latent tuberculosis or without tuberculosis infection.

The CDR3 spells CASSSQPGQGYEQYF. The DNA for the CDR3 is TGTGCCAGCAGCTCCCAACCGGGACAGGGTTACGAGCAGTACTTC. J is TRBJ2-7 and V is TRBV13; 9 nucleotides line up with TRBD1. The germline CDR1 and CDR2 sequences are PRHDT and FYEKMQ (reference sequence). The CDR3 covers 15 residues. V was clipped by 4 bases and J by 4 bases; unmatched bases: 8.

The chain uses TRBV5-1 and TRBJ2-5, with 10 bases that match TRBD2. Per the germline V gene, CDR1 is SGHRS and CDR2 is YFSETQ. The trim removed 9 bases at V and 5 bases at J, leaving 13 bases unmatched. CDR3 length: 15 amino acids. This CDR3 is CATRRASGGPETQYF. CDR3 coding DNA: TGCGCCACCCGGAGAGCTAGCGGGGGCCCCGAGACCCAGTACTTC.

V and J are TRBV6-1 and TRBJ1-1; weak D call: TRBD1 (5 bases). The length of the CDR3 is 14 residues. Germline V gene sequence: CDR1 MNHNS, CDR2 SASEGT. V was clipped by 2 bases and J by 3 bases, with 10 bases between them. In nucleotides, the CDR3 is TGTGCCAGCAGTGAACGGGCGGGGGACACTGAAGCTTTCTTT. It encodes CASSERAGDTEAFF.

Relative to its sample, this clone is medium-sized. The genes are TRBV6-5 and TRBJ2-7; TRBD2 agrees at 13 bases. CDR3 length: 14 residues. Germline CDR1 and CDR2: MNHEY and SVGAGI. J was trimmed by 9 bases and V by 4 bases; bases with no gene match: 6. Here the CDR3 reads CASSLLAGGRVQYF. CDR3 DNA sequence: TGTGCCAGCAGTTTACTAGCGGGGGGGAGAGTGCAGTACTTC.

V gene TRBV7-2 combines with J gene TRBJ1-6; TRBD1 matches at 7 bases. Germline CDR1 is SGHTA and CDR2 is FQGNSA. This CDR3 contains 14 residues. The trim removed 5 bases at V and 8 bases at J, leaving 6 bases unmatched. CDR3 loop: CASSVRGPDSPLHF. DNA of the CDR3: TGTGCCAGCAGCGTAAGGGGGCCGGATTCACCCCTCCACTTT. The variable domain in full, completed from reference TRBV7-2 and TRBJ1-6, reads GAGVSQSPSNKVTEKGKDVELRCDPISGHTALYWYRQSLGQGLEFLIYFQGNSAPDKSGLPSDRFSAERTGGSVSTLTIQRTQQEDSAVYLCASSVRGPDSPLHFGNGTRLTVT.

The chain combines TRBV6-5 with TRBJ1-3; 7 nucleotides line up with TRBD1. V shed 6 bases and J 4 bases; nucleotides not matched to a gene: 9. The CDR3 is 15 residues long. From germline, CDR1 is MNHEY and CDR2 SVGAGI. The CDR3: CASRPGQISGNTIYF. As DNA, the CDR3 is TGTGCCAGCAGACCGGGACAGATCTCGGGAAACACCATATATTTT.

This sequence joins TRBV28 and TRBJ1-4; TRBD1 is a possible D gene (6 bases). The CDR3 spans 15 residues. V lost 2 bases and J 8 bases, leaving 15 bases between the germline ends. Germline CDR1 is MDHEN and CDR2 is SYDVKM. The CDR3 nucleotides are TGTGCCAGCAGTTTAATGGTACAGGGCTGGGAAAAACTGTTTTTT. The encoded protein is CASSLMVQGWEKLFF.

This clone was observed once. The rearrangement links TRBV27 to TRBJ2-7; TRBD1 agrees at 8 bases. V lost 3 bases and J lost 2; bases outside the gene matches: 12. This CDR3 has 17 residues. Per germline, CDR1 MNHEY and CDR2 SMNVEV (reference sequence). The CDR3, as DNA: TGTGCCAGCAGTTTCTATTCGATGGGGACAGGAACCTACGAGCAGTACTTC. Its translation is CASSFYSMGTGTYEQYF.

This rearrangement joins TRBV7-2 to TRBJ1-1; TRBD1 aligns across 10 bases. Trimming at V came to 8 bases and at J to 2 bases, leaving 14 bases not matched to a gene. Germline assignment: CDR1 SGHTA and CDR2 FQGNSA. This CDR3 region has 17 residues. The CDR3 DNA reads as TGTGCCAGCCGACGACCCCCCGGGACAGGGGAAAACACTGAAGCTTTCTTT. This translates into CASRRPPGTGENTEAFF.

This clone was seen once. The chain recombines TRBV7-2 with TRBJ2-7, with D possibly matching TRBD2 (6 bases). Trimming took 5 bases from V and 6 from J, leaving 11 bases between them. Germline assignment: CDR1 SGHTA and CDR2 FQGNSA. The CDR3 runs 12 residues. CDR3 sequence reads: CASSPTSREQYF. The CDR3 DNA is TGTGCCAGCAGCCCCACTAGCCGCGAGCAGTACTTC.

The chain links TRBV15 to TRBJ2-7, with 8 bases aligning to TRBD2. Unmatched junction bases numbered 16, after V lost 0 bases and J lost 0 bases. Germline V gene sequence: CDR1 LNHNV, CDR2 YYDKDF (reference sequence). This CDR3 region has 20 residues. The CDR3 DNA reads TGTGCCACCAGCAGAGATCTCCCCCCCCTACGCGGGGGGAGCTCCTACGAGCAGTACTTC. As protein: CATSRDLPPLRGGSSYEQYF.

The gene calls are TRBV5-1 and TRBJ1-3; 9 bases fit TRBD1. This CDR3 region has 16 residues. V was pared by 3 bases and J by 0 bases, with 4 bases of the junction left unmatched. Looked up from germline, CDR1 is SGHRS and CDR2 is YFSETQ. CDR3 loop: CASSSQGASSGNTIYF. CDR3 DNA: TGCGCCAGCAGCTCACAGGGGGCCTCCTCTGGAAACACCATATATTTT. Supplemented by reference TRBV5-1 and TRBJ1-3, the full variable domain reads KAGVTQTPRYLIKTRGQQVTLSCSPISGHRSVSWYQQTPGQGLQFLFEYFSETQRNKGNFPGRFSGRQFSNSRSEMNVSTLELGDSALYLCASSSQGASSGNTIYFGEGSWLTVV.

The chain carries TRBV7-9 and TRBJ1-6; weak D call: TRBD1 (6 bases). This CDR3 has 15 amino acids. Germline V lookup: CDR1 SEHNR, CDR2 FQNEAQ (reference sequence). Deletions cut 2 bases from V and 7 bases from J, with 12 bases between. The CDR3 here is CASSLPGARNSPLHF. The CDR3, as DNA: TGTGCCAGCAGCTTACCAGGGGCTAGGAATTCACCCCTCCACTTT.

The chain carries TRBV5-1 and TRBJ1-2, with 8 bases fitting TRBD1. The CDR3 runs 14 residues. The junction had 7 bases not matched to a gene; V was cut back by 4 bases and J by 5 bases. Germline V gene lookup returns CDR1 SGHRS and CDR2 YFSETQ. CDR3 sequence: CASSDTGTGYGYTF. The CDR3, as DNA: TGCGCCAGCAGCGATACCGGGACAGGTTATGGCTACACCTTC.

The chain carries TRBV19 and TRBJ2-2; 9 nucleotides line up with TRBD2. Germline V lookup: CDR1 LNHDA, CDR2 SQIVND (reference sequence). V was pared by 5 bases and J by 4 bases, with 8 bases of the junction left unmatched. CDR3 length: 16 amino acids. CDR3 sequence reads: CASSRVAGGTTGELFF. CDR3 DNA: TGTGCCAGTAGTCGGGTTGCGGGGGGGACCACCGGGGAGCTGTTTTTT.

The J gene is TRBJ1-2, the V gene TRBV5-1; D is uncertain. CDR1 and CDR2 from the germline V gene are SGHRS and YFSETQ. The CDR3 sequence is 14 residues long. The V and J ends lost 2 bases and 8 bases respectively, with 16 bases between them. CDR3 DNA: TGCGCCAGCAGCTTCGGACCCGGGTCGGGGGGCTACACCTTC. As protein: CASSFGPGSGGYTF.

The rearrangement links TRBV6-5 to TRBJ2-2; 9 bases fit TRBD2. V was pared by 4 bases and J by 3 bases, with 0 bases of the junction left unmatched. CDR1 and CDR2 from the germline V gene are MNHEY and SVGAGI. The CDR3 runs to 14 residues. CDR3 nucleotide sequence: TGTGCCAGCAGTTTAGCGGGGGACACCGGGGAGCTGTTTTTT. Amino acid sequence: CASSLAGDTGELFF.

The rearrangement joins TRBV29-1 to TRBJ1-4; D might be TRBD1 (6 bases). Trimming shortened V by 7 bases and J by 8 bases, and 14 bases separated the two germline ends. Looked up from germline, CDR1 is SQVTM and CDR2 is ANQGSEA. The CDR3 contains 12 residues. CDR3 bases: TGCAGCGGATGGACCCAGGGGGAAAAACTGTTTTTT. Translation gives CSGWTQGEKLFF. The full variable domain, completed using reference TRBV29-1 and TRBJ1-4, is SAVISQKPSRDICQRGTSLTIQCQVDSQVTMMFWYRQQPGQSLTLIATANQGSEATYESGFVIDKFPISRPNLTFSTLTVSNMSPEDSSIYLCSGWTQGEKLFFGSGTQLSVL.

The rearrangement links TRBV5-1 to TRBJ2-5; possibly TRBD2 for D (5 bases). Looked up from germline, CDR1 is SGHRS and CDR2 is YFSETQ. Trimming shortened V by 5 bases and J by 0 bases, and 5 bases separated the two germline ends. The CDR3 runs 12 residues. CDR3 bases: TGCGCCAGCAGGGACTACCAAGAGACCCAGTACTTC. Amino acid sequence: CASRDYQETQYF.

The V gene is TRBV2, the J gene TRBJ2-3; 10 bases are a match to TRBD2. V gave up 6 bases and J gave up 2 bases; unmatched junction bases: 5. Germline values: CDR1 SNHLY, CDR2 FYNNEI. The CDR3 has 15 residues. The CDR3 spells CASSETSGYTDTQYF. The CDR3 nucleotides read TGTGCCAGCAGCGAGACTAGCGGGTACACAGATACGCAGTATTTT. The full variable domain, completed using reference TRBV2 and TRBJ2-3, is EPEVTQTPSHQVTQMGQEVILRCVPISNHLYFYWYRQILGQKVEFLVSFYNNEISEKSEIFDDQFSVERPDGSNFTLKIRSTKLEDSAMYFCASSETSGYTDTQYFGPGTRLTVL.

The rearrangement joins TRBV7-9 to TRBJ1-5; D remains ambiguous. Germline V gives CDR1 SEHNR, CDR2 FQNEAQ (reference sequence). The length of the CDR3 is 12 residues. V lost 1 base and J lost 6, with 4 bases in between. In DNA, the CDR3 is TGTGCCAGCAGCTTAGACAGTCAGCCCCAGCATTTT. Its protein is CASSLDSQPQHF.

This clone was found once. The rearrangement joins TRBV7-2 to TRBJ1-4; D is unresolved. Germline CDR1 is SGHTA and CDR2 is FQGNSA. CDR3 length equals 12 residues. Between the trimmed V and J ends, which lost 5 bases and 7 bases, there was a span of 8 bases. The CDR3 reads CASSRAGEKLFF. CDR3 sequence (DNA): TGTGCCAGCAGCCGGGCGGGTGAAAAACTGTTTTTT.

This chain connects TRBV5-4 to TRBJ2-3; TRBD1 matches 7 bases. Germline-derived CDR1 and CDR2 are SGHNT and YYREEE (reference sequence). The CDR3 is made up of 15 amino acids. The junction had 9 bases not matched to a gene; V was cut back by 2 bases and J by 6 bases. The DNA of the CDR3 is TGTGCCAGCAGCTTAGGGGGCCCAGCCAGGGATACGCAGTATTTT. Translation gives CASSLGGPARDTQYF.

The chain is built from TRBV18 and TRBJ2-1; 10 positions agree with TRBD2. Germline V gives CDR1 KGHSH, CDR2 LQKENI. This CDR3 spans 19 amino acids. Unmatched junction bases numbered 11, after V lost 0 bases and J lost 3 bases. CDR3 loop: CASSPPIRLAGGLYNEQFF. CDR3 bases: TGTGCCAGCTCACCACCTATAAGACTAGCGGGCGGCCTCTACAATGAGCAGTTCTTC.

This chain connects TRBV2 to TRBJ1-2; 11 bases are a match to TRBD1. Germline CDR1 is SNHLY and CDR2 is FYNNEI. The trim removed 6 bases at V and 8 bases at J, leaving 8 bases unmatched. CDR3 length equals 14 residues. The CDR3 here is CASSWTGGGSGYTF. DNA of the CDR3: TGTGCCAGCAGCTGGACAGGGGGCGGCTCGGGCTACACCTTC.